This passage covers 23 T cell receptor beta chains from one sample sequenced in a study of identical twins. TCRdb ran MiXCR on the 5' RACE reads and lists one entry per CDR3 protein. The table has 600,000 to 800,000 distinct CDR3 sequences, approximately 21% seen once. These data also featured in a second study, about T cells expressing NK-cell markers.

Material for sequencing was PBMCs. Receptor source: a woman aged 18-29 years in good health.

The chain recombines TRBV24-1 with TRBJ2-5, with D perhaps matching TRBD1 (5 bases). With 2 bases removed from V and 5 bases from J, the gap between germline ends came to 11 bases. The CDR3 loop spans 14 amino acids. Germline V gene lookup returns CDR1 KGHDR and CDR2 SFDVKD. DNA of the CDR3: TGTGCCACCAGTGATTCGATCTCAGGGGAGACCCAGTACTTC. Its protein product is CATSDSISGETQYF.

This clonotype came up a few times. The genes are TRBV5-1 and TRBJ1-2; TRBD1 agrees at 7 bases. The germline CDR1 and CDR2 sequences are SGHRS and YFSETQ. CDR3 size: 15 residues. With 4 bases clipped from V and 6 bases from J, the junction kept 12 bases outside the gene matches. The CDR3 region has the DNA TGCGCCAGCAGCGTGCCTGGGACAGCATTTGATGGCTACACCTTC. This translates into CASSVPGTAFDGYTF.

In this sample, this clonotype turned up a few times. The chain employs TRBV19 and TRBJ2-3; unclear D gene. Germline lookup yields CDR1 LNHDA and CDR2 SQIVND (reference sequence). V was shortened by 3 bases and J by 0 bases, with 16 bases between the two germline ends. This CDR3 contains 17 residues. CDR3 nucleotide sequence: TGTGCCAGTAGTATTTCGCTGGGCAGGCCGAGCACAGATACGCAGTATTTT. Amino acids: CASSISLGRPSTDTQYF.

In this sample, this clonotype turned up many times. The genes are TRBV12-3 or TRBV12-4 and TRBJ2-7; D remains ambiguous. The CDR3 loop spans 13 amino acids. V lost 3 bases and J lost 3, with 9 bases in between. In nucleotides, the CDR3 is TGTGCCAGCAGTTTTGTGATTAGCTACGAGCAGTACTTC. It specifies CASSFVISYEQYF.

This clonotype was found a few times. The V call is TRBV10-2, the J call TRBJ1-2; 7 bases align to TRBD1. After removal of 0 bases from V and 3 bases from J, the junction contained 10 bases not matched to a gene. Per germline, CDR1 WSHSY and CDR2 SAAADI. This CDR3 comprises 17 residues. CDR3 DNA: TGCGCCAGCAGTGAGTCTGCGGGTATTGGGACAGACTATGGCTACACCTTC. Protein: CASSESAGIGTDYGYTF.

The chain is built from TRBV20-1 and TRBJ2-4; the D gene is possibly TRBD1 (6 bases). Germline loops: CDR1 DFQATT, CDR2 SNEGSKA (reference sequence). The CDR3 is made up of 13 amino acids. Trimming removed 6 bases at V and 3 bases at J, with 12 bases between. The CDR3 sequence is CSAFDRNKNIQYF. CDR3 nucleotides: TGCAGTGCGTTCGACAGGAACAAAAACATTCAGTACTTC.

The table lists this clonotype with a few counts. The genes are TRBV2 and TRBJ2-7; D unresolved. The ends were cut back, 4 bases at V and 1 base at J, with 20 bases in the middle. Looked up from germline, CDR1 is SNHLY and CDR2 is FYNNEI. This CDR3 is built from 17 residues. Here the CDR3 DNA reads TGTGCCAGCAGTGGGCTTTCTGTCAGTGGGGAATCCTACGAGCAGTACTTC. Translating gives CASSGLSVSGESYEQYF.

This chain links TRBV3-1 with TRBJ1-4, with a tentative D call TRBD1 (6 bases). This CDR3 spans 15 amino acids. The germline V and J ends were trimmed by 3 bases and 8 bases, with 16 bases remaining between them. Germline assignment: CDR1 LGHDT and CDR2 YNNKEL (reference sequence). The CDR3 sequence: CASSQPGHRLEKLFF. The CDR3 coding sequence is TGTGCCAGCAGCCAGCCGGGACACCGTTTGGAAAAACTGTTTTTT.

This clonotype was seen only a few times. The V and J genes are TRBV6-1 and TRBJ2-5; D possibly corresponds to TRBD1 (6 bases). Trimming removed 7 bases from V and 0 bases from J, with 15 bases in between. Germline CDR1 and CDR2: MNHNS and SASEGT. CDR3 length equals 15 residues. The DNA of the CDR3 is TGTGCCAGCACAGGACAGCCCGTACACCAAGAGACCCAGTACTTC. Its protein product is CASTGQPVHQETQYF.

This rearrangement joins TRBV29-1 to TRBJ1-6; 10 positions match TRBD1. Trimming at V came to 7 bases and at J to 9 bases, leaving 9 bases not matched to a gene. The V gene's germline CDR1 is SQVTM and CDR2 ANQGSEA. This CDR3 is built from 14 residues. CDR3 in amino acids: CSASTGQGGSPLHF. The CDR3 DNA is TGCAGCGCCTCGACCGGACAGGGGGGTTCACCCCTCCACTTT.

This clonotype was picked up a small number of times. V usage is TRBV5-5 and J usage is TRBJ1-2; D unresolved. The V gene lost 2 bases and the J gene lost 6 bases, with 11 bases spanning the gap. CDR1 is SGHKS and CDR2 is YYEKEE in the germline V gene (reference sequence). The CDR3 extends over 13 amino acids. The CDR3 protein is CASSLEQTHGYTF. CDR3 bases: TGTGCCAGCAGCTTAGAACAGACCCATGGCTACACCTTC.

This clonotype has ten or more counts. V gene TRBV7-9 combines with J gene TRBJ2-5, with 12 bases that match TRBD2. The CDR3 is 15 amino acids. Germline V gene sequence: CDR1 SEHNR, CDR2 FQNEAQ (reference sequence). Trimming took 2 bases from V and 2 from J; bases not matched to a gene: 0. CDR3 in amino acids: CASSLTSGGQETQYF. CDR3 nucleotides: TGTGCCAGCAGCTTAACTAGCGGGGGGCAAGAGACCCAGTACTTC.

This sequence joins TRBV12-3 or TRBV12-4 and TRBJ1-2; weak D call: TRBD1 (6 bases). The ends were cut back, 3 bases at V and 6 bases at J, with 17 bases in the middle. The CDR3 totals 15 residues. The CDR3 DNA reads TGTGCCAGCAGTTTTGAAGCCACAGGGTTTGATGGCTACACCTTC. Residues: CASSFEATGFDGYTF.

The gene calls are TRBV30 and TRBJ2-4; D is undetermined. V shed 5 bases and J shed 7 bases, with 12 bases lying between them. Germline CDR1 GTSNPN, CDR2 SVGIG (reference sequence). There are 12 residues in the CDR3. CDR3 region: CAWGRPSNIQYF. The CDR3 nucleotides read TGTGCCTGGGGGCGGCCTAGTAACATTCAGTACTTC.

This rearrangement joins TRBV6-2 or TRBV6-3 to TRBJ1-5; D call uncertain. The V and J ends lost 2 bases and 2 bases respectively, with 10 bases between them. From germline, CDR1 is MNHEY and CDR2 SVGEGT. CDR3 length: 15 residues. CDR3 loop: CASSYRQPGNQPQHF. The CDR3, as DNA: TGTGCCAGCAGTTACCGGCAACCGGGCAATCAGCCCCAGCATTTT.

The CDR3 spells CASSLNLAGGGEQFF. The CDR3 region has the DNA TGTGCCAGCAGTTTAAATCTAGCGGGAGGAGGCGAGCAGTTCTTC. The V and J genes are TRBV6-2 or TRBV6-3 and TRBJ2-1; TRBD2 aligns across 11 bases. The V gene end was trimmed by 4 bases and the J gene end by 10 bases; junction bases not matched to a gene: 9. The germline CDR1 and CDR2 sequences are MNHEY and SVGEGT. This CDR3 has 15 amino acids.

The rearrangement links TRBV5-6 to TRBJ2-7; the match to TRBD1 covers 10 bases. The CDR3 covers 15 residues. J gave up 3 bases and V 0 bases, and 3 bases lay outside the gene matches. Germline values: CDR1 SGHDT, CDR2 YYEEEE. CDR3 coding DNA: TGTGCCAGCAGCTTGGGGGGACAGGGGAACTACGAGCAGTACTTC. This translates into CASSLGGQGNYEQYF.

This clonotype came up a few times. The chain has TRBV11-2 and TRBJ2-7; D call uncertain. The CDR3 extends over 10 amino acids. V dropped 2 bases and J dropped 9 bases, with 5 bases sitting between them. The germline V gene has CDR1 SGHAT and CDR2 FQNNGV. CDR3 coding DNA: TGTGCCAGCAGCTTATGGGTGCAGTACTTC. Its protein is CASSLWVQYF.

The V call is TRBV6-1, the J call TRBJ2-2; D is tentatively TRBD1 or TRBD2 (5 bases each). V was trimmed by 8 bases and J by 6 bases, leaving 19 bases between them. Germline CDR1 is MNHNS and CDR2 is SASEGT. The CDR3 contains 15 residues. This CDR3 is CASASRDHQAGELFF. In nucleotides, the CDR3 is TGTGCCAGCGCTTCAAGGGACCACCAGGCCGGGGAGCTGTTTTTT.

This clonotype was found a few times. The rearrangement links TRBV6-2 or TRBV6-3 to TRBJ1-2; TRBD1 matches at 8 bases. The CDR3 extends over 14 amino acids. Germline CDR1 MNHEY, CDR2 SVGEGT. J gave up 3 bases and V 6 bases, and 6 bases lay outside the gene matches. Here the CDR3 reads CASSEDREYYGYTF. The CDR3 nucleotides read TGTGCCAGCAGCGAGGACAGGGAGTACTATGGCTACACCTTC.

This clonotype occurred a few times. Since a much larger clone is just one base distant, this may be a read error. The DNA of the CDR3 is TGCGCCAGCAGCTTGGTAGGACATGAGCAGTTCTTC. Protein sequence: CASSLVGHEQFF. This chain joins TRBV5-1 and TRBJ2-1; D is unclear. Germline V gene sequence: CDR1 SGHRS, CDR2 YFSETQ. V was clipped by 0 bases and J by 8 bases, with 6 bases between them. This CDR3 has 12 amino acids.

The sample holds many counts of this clonotype. V and J are TRBV6-5 and TRBJ1-5; no definite D call. The length of the CDR3 is 13 residues. Germline V CDR1 and CDR2: MNHEY, SVGAGI. With 2 bases removed from V and 0 bases from J, the gap between germline ends came to 2 bases. The CDR3 here is CASSYNSNQPQHF. The DNA for the CDR3 is TGTGCCAGCAGTTACAATAGCAATCAGCCCCAGCATTTT.

J is TRBJ2-7 and V is TRBV6-2 or TRBV6-3; 12 bases fit TRBD2. The V gene end was trimmed by 6 bases and the J gene end by 2 bases; junction bases not matched to a gene: 5. This CDR3 comprises 15 residues. The germline V gene has CDR1 MNHEY and CDR2 SVGEGT. The CDR3 here is CASSLTSGRTYEQYF. The CDR3 nucleotides are TGTGCCAGCAGCCTCACTAGCGGGAGGACCTACGAGCAGTACTTC.